This T cell receptor (beta chain) was retrieved from a study of T-cell memory formation after mild COVID-19. Study-wide context: TCR clusters largely stayed donor specific. Findings and caveats of the study: Whereas later expanders leaned CD4+, clones contracting day 15 to 85 showed a balanced CD4/CD8 makeup.

This clonotype was counted only a few times. Its antigen is currently unknown. Germline assignment: CDR1 SNHLY and CDR2 FYNNEI. The CDR3 runs 15 residues. V shed 5 bases and J 11 bases; nucleotides not matched to a gene: 8. The 5'RACE method, run with constant-segment primers, produced TCR alpha and TCR beta cDNA libraries (carrying sample barcodes and UMIs). One entry per CDR3 protein, called by TCRdb with MiXCR from the 5' RACE reads. The sample lists 130,000 to 150,000 distinct CDR3 sequences, roughly 19% seen once, with around 2.4% in the top ten. Sequences were obtained from PBMCs or a T cell subset sorted from them (not recorded which). The rearrangement joins TRBV2 to TRBJ2-3; 15 nucleotides agree with TRBD2. The sequence came from an adult woman who had mild COVID-19 (a few samples of this study predate the infection). Cell type and time point are not known. The CDR3 nucleotides read TGTGCCAGCAGTTCCCCCGGGACTAGCGGGAGGCTGCAGTATTTT. Translation: CASSSPGTSGRLQYF.